This TCR beta chain comes out of a study of T cells in Graves' hyperthyroidism and ophthalmopathy (dated by TCRdb to between 2019 and 2020). Looking at the study overall: Peripheral blood samples were taken at initial diagnosis, before any treatment was given. A discovery cohort of about 95 patients, approximately 44 with Graves' ophthalmopathy and 55 to 60 with stable Graves' hyperthyroidism, was used to find distinguishing TCR V-J signatures. The study also compared thyroid tissue and blood T-cell repertoires from several Graves' hyperthyroidism patients. Following sampling, methimazole starting at 30 mg daily was given to hyperthyroidism patients, and high-dose intravenous methylprednisolone was given to ophthalmopathy patients. The paper reports TCR Vbeta CDR3 sequencing of roughly 140 peripheral blood samples: approximately 43 ophthalmopathy, around 80 hyperthyroidism and about 17 progressor patients. An independent validation cohort of 18 to 20 hyperthyroidism patients and over 15 patients who later progressed to ophthalmopathy tested prospective prediction of ophthalmopathy. The 100 or so discovery patients were randomly split 7:3 into training and test sets. General findings and caveats noted by the study authors: No statistical method was used to set the sample size in advance, and investigators knew the group allocation. Blood samples also contained most of the expanded thyroid clonotypes (frequency above 0.001), which suggests that blood repertoires may reflect thyroid immune responses. In validation, progression to ophthalmopathy was predicted by the model with 55% to 71% sensitivity and around 75% specificity, a median of approximately 6.5 months before onset. In cross-validation, a model built on a 13 V-J signature told ophthalmopathy apart from stable hyperthyroidism with just under 90% sensitivity and roughly 81% specificity, and in testing the same model reached 80%/75%.

This clonotype was detected ten times or more. The clone's antigen remains unknown. Qualities for individual bases were not recorded, and no much larger clone is one base off. Amplification of TCR beta CDR3 regions was carried out from RNA transcripts. A first-round RT-PCR of the TCR CDR3 used the HTBI primer set with the Qiagen OneStep RT-PCR kit. Libraries were constructed in a second round of multiplex PCR, after which size selection and purification were performed. Sequencing of the libraries was done on an Illumina HiSeq2000 using paired-end 100 bp reads. The source study handled its data this way. SOAPnuke was used to process the raw data, with reads discarded if the reads contained adapters or uncalled bases, had a mean Phred below 15, or lacked an exact constant-primer or identifier match. High-quality paired reads were merged with COPE v1.2.5, and unique nucleotide sequences were defined as clonotypes. MiTCR v1.1 was used to align clonotypes to the IMGT TRBV, TRBD and TRBJ reference segments. The analysis was restricted to V-J combinations with a frequency above 0.0001, which together covered approximately 99% of the repertoires. The TCS score was defined as the ratio of F50 (clonal expansion) to E x V (chaos), calculated using BLOSUM62-based TCRdist between CDR3 peptides within each V-J. Welch's t-statistics and random forest reduced several hundred V-J features to 13, which were used in a naive Bayes classifier (R e1071). The similarity between thyroid and blood repertoires was quantified using the Morisita-Horn index. TCRdb's own reprocessing of the public reads used fastp at Q25 and MiXCR and kept productive beta chains. When rows share a CDR3 protein, they turn into one entry using the most common DNA and genes. TCRdb's processing, not the authors', yielded these V and J calls. Across this sample there are 600,000 to 700,000 distinct CDR3 sequences, with under 15% seen only once. The ten largest account for approximately 4.2% of the sample.

The germline V gene yields SGHVS for CDR1 and FQNEAQ for CDR2. The junction carries 6 bases between V and J, which are trimmed by 4 bases and 0 bases respectively. Reading from cysteine to phenylalanine, the CDR3 counts 13 amino acids. Only the CDR3 portion is preserved as DNA: 39 bases, with reading frame beginning at the first base. Moderately to severely active disease, a Clinical Activity Score of at least 3, a NOSPECS grade of at least 4, and a duration under 3 months were present in ophthalmopathy patients. Patients with uncontrolled infections, other autoimmune diseases, pregnancy or lactation were excluded. Diagnoses were established on the basis of clinical symptoms, serum thyroxine and TRAb, thyroid ultrasound, and orbital computed tomography. PBMCs were separated from roughly 10 ml of fresh peripheral blood using Ficoll-Paque density gradient centrifugation. Total RNA was extracted using Trizol reagent, and RNA quality was assessed on an Agilent 2100 Bioanalyzer.

Sequenced material: blood. The chain is made from TRBV7-8 and TRBJ1-1; the D segment cannot be called with confidence. The receptor comes from a woman aged 40 to 50 with Graves' ophthalmopathy. The CDR3 amino acid sequence is: CASSSSLNTEAFF. DNA sequence: TGTGCCAGCAGCTCGAGTCTGAACACTGAAGCTTTCTTT.